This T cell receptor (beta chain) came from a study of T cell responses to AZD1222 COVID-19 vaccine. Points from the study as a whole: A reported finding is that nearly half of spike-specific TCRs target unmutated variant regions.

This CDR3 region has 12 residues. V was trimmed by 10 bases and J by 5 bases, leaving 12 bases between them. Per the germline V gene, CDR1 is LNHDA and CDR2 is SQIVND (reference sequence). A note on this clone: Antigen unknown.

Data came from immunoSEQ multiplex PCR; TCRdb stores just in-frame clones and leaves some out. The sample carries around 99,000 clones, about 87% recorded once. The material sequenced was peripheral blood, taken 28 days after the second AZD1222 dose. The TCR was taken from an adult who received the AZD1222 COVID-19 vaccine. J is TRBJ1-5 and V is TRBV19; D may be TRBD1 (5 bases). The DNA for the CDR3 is TGTGCCACCTGTACGGGGGATCAGCCCCAGCATTTT. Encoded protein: CATCTGDQPQHF.